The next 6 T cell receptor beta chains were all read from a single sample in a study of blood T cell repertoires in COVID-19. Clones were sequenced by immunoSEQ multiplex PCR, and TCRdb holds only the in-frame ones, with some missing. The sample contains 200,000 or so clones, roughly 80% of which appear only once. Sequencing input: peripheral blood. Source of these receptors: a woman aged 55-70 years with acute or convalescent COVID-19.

The CDR3 DNA reads TGTGCCAGCAGCACCCACAGGGAGAGGACTGAAGCTTTCTTT. It specifies CASSTHRERTEAFF. The chain joins TRBV7-9 to TRBJ1-1; D might be TRBD1 (6 bases). V lost 5 bases and J 5 bases, leaving 15 bases between the germline ends. The CDR3 sequence is 14 residues long. Germline V lookup: CDR1 SEHNR, CDR2 FQNEAQ (reference sequence).

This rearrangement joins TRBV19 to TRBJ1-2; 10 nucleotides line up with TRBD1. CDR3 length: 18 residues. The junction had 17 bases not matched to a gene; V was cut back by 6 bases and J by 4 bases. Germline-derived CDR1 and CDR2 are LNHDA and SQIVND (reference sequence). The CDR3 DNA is TGTGCCAGTAGATCTTCCGGGACAGGGGAAGAGGGGGCCTATGGCTACACCTTC. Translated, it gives CASRSSGTGEEGAYGYTF.

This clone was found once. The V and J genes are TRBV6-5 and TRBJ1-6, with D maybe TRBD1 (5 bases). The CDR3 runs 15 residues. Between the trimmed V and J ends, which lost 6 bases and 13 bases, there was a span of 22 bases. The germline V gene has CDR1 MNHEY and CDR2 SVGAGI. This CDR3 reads CASREQGPRWGPLHF. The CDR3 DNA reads TGTGCCAGCAGGGAGCAGGGCCCCAGGTGGGGTCCCCTCCACTTT.

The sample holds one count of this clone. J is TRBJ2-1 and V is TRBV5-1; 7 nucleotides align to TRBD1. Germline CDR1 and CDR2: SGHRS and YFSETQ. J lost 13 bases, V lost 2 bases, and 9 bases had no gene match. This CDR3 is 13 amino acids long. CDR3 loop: CASSFSLDRDQFF. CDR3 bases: TGCGCCAGCAGCTTTTCCCTTGACAGGGACCAGTTCTTC.

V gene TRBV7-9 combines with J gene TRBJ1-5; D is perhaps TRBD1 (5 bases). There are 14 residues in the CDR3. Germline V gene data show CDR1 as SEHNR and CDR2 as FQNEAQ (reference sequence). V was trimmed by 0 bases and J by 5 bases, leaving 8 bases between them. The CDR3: CASSLAREDQPQHF. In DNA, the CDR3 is TGTGCCAGCAGCTTAGCCAGGGAAGATCAGCCCCAGCATTTT. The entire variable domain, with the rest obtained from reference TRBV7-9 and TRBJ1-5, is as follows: DTGVSQNPRHKITKRGQNVTFRCDPISEHNRLYWYRQTLGQGPEFLTYFQNEAQLEKSRLLSDRFSAERPKGSFSTLEIQRTEQGDSAMYLCASSLAREDQPQHFGDGTRLSIL.

The CDR3 DNA sequence: TGTGCCAGCGCCGGGACAGGCGAAAAACTGTTTTTT. Amino acids: CASAGTGEKLFF. The rearrangement links TRBV18 to TRBJ1-4; 8 bases line up with TRBD1. Losses at the gene ends were 8 bases for V and 8 bases for J; bases not matched to a gene: 4. The CDR3 is 12 residues long. CDR1 and CDR2 (germline): KGHSH, LQKENI.